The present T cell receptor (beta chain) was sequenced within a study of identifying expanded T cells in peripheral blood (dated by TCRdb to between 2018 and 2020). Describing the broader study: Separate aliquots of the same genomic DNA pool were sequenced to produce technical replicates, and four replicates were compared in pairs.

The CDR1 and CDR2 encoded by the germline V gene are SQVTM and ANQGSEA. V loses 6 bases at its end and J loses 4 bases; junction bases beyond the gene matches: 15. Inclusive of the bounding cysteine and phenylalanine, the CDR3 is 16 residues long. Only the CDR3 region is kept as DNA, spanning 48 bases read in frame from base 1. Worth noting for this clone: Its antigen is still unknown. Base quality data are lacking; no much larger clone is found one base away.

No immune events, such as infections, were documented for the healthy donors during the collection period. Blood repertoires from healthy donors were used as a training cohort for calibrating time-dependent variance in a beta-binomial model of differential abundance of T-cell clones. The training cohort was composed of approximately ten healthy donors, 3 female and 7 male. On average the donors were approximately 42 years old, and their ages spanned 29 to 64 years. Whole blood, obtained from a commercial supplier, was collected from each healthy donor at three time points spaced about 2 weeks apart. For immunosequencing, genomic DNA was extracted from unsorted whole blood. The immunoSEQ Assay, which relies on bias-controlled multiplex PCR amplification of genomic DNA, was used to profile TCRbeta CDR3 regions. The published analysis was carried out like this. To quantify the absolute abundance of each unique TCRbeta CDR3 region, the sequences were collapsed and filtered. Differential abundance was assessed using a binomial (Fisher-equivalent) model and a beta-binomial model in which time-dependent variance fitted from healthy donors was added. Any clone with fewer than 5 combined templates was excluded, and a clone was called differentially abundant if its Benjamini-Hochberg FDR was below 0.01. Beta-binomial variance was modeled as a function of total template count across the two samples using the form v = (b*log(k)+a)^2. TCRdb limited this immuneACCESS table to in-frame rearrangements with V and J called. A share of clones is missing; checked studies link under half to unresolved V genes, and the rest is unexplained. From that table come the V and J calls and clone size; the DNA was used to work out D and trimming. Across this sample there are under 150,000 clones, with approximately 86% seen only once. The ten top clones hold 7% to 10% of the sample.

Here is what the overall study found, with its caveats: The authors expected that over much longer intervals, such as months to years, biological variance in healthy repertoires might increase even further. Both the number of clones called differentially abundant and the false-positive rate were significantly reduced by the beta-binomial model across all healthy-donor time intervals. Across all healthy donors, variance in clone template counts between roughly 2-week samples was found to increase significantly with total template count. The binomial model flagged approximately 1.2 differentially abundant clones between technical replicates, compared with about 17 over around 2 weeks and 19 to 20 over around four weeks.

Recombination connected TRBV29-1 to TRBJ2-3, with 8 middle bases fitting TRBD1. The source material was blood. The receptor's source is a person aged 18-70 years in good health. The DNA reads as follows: TGCAGCGTCTCACTCAGGGGACAGGAACCGGCAGATACGCAGTATTTT. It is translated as CSVSLRGQEPADTQYF.